Sequencing of this T cell receptor beta chain was carried out in a study of blood T cell repertoires in COVID-19. Whole-study context: There were acute and convalescent COVID-19 samples, and they came from the United States, Italy and Spain. PBMCs, B-cell-depleted T cells, or T cells were the source of the cDNA or gDNA that made up the material.

This clone came up a few times. Germline V gene lookup returns CDR1 MDHEN and CDR2 SYDVKM. V was clipped by 6 bases and J by 7 bases, with 15 bases between them. CDR3 length equals 14 residues. The data were produced by immunoSEQ multiplex PCR, yet TCRdb's version contains in-frame clones alone and is incomplete. In the table there are some 100,000 clones, roughly 88% of which are singletons. The specimen sequenced was peripheral blood. The chain joins TRBV28 to TRBJ2-2; D perhaps matches TRBD1 (6 bases). This TCR came from a human donor in a cohort sampled during active COVID-19. CDR3 in DNA: TGTGCCAGCAGCTCGACACAGGGATTCGGGGAGCTGTTTTTT. Translation gives CASSSTQGFGELFF.